The present TCR beta chain was sequenced within a study of graft-versus-host responses after intestinal transplantation. On the study more broadly: All of the recipients had induction that used anti-thymocyte globulin, then tacrolimus and steroids for around three years.

Researchers processed graft tissue to release intraepithelial and lamina propria lymphocytes. The CDR3 contains 11 residues. The germline CDR1 and CDR2 sequences are ENHRY and SYGVKD. V was pared by 10 bases and J by 5 bases, with 12 bases between. Some clones are missing from TCRdb's copy, which holds only in-frame ones; the method was immunoSEQ multiplex PCR. Of under 75,000 clones in the sample, around nine tenths were seen once. The V gene is TRBV10-3, the J gene TRBJ2-7; D possibly corresponds to TRBD2 (5 bases). This material consisted of ileum tissue, taken 357 days after transplant. This clonotype was obtained from a human patient who received an intestinal transplant, so some T cells may come from the graft donor. CDR3 DNA: TGTGCCAACGGGGAATCTCACGAGCAGTACTTC. Encoded protein: CANGESHEQYF.